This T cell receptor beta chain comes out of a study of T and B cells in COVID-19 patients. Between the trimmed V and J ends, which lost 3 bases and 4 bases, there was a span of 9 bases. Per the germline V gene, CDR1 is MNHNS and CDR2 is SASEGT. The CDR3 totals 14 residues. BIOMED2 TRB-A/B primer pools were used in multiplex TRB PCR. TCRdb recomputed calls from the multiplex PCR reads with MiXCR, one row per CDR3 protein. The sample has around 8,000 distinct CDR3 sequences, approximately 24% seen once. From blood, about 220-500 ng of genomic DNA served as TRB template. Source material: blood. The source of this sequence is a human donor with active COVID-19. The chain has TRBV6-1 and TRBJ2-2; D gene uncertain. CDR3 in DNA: TGTGCCAGCAGTGATATCTCGGGCACCGGGGAGCTGTTTTTT. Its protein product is CASSDISGTGELFF.